The sequence of this T cell receptor (beta chain) was determined in a study of cytomegalovirus exposure and HLA in healthy donors. Findings and caveats of the study: High sensitivity and specificity were reportedly achieved when the classifier diagnosed cytomegalovirus status.

PCR amplification relied on 60 Vbeta primers (plus 13 Jbeta primers). Method: immunoSEQ multiplex PCR; TCRdb's copy keeps in-frame clones and lacks some. The sample has about 65,000 clones, more than 75% seen once; the top ten hold around 3%. As concerns this clone: Its target is not known.

The length of the CDR3 is 15 residues. Germline V lookup: CDR1 SNHLY, CDR2 FYNNEI. J gave up 5 bases and V 8 bases, and 15 bases lay outside the gene matches. The receptor was derived from a girl aged 10-17 years in good health and CMV-seropositive. The specimen sequenced was PBMCs. This sequence joins TRBV2 and TRBJ2-7, with 7 bases aligning to TRBD1. The CDR3 is CASSPRMTGKDEQYF. The CDR3 DNA is TGTGCCAGCTCACCCCGGATGACAGGGAAAGACGAGCAGTACTTC. The full variable domain, its missing parts supplied by reference TRBV2 and TRBJ2-7, is EPEVTQTPSHQVTQMGQEVILRCVPISNHLYFYWYRQILGQKVEFLVSFYNNEISEKSEIFDDQFSVERPDGSNFTLKIRSTKLEDSAMYFCASSPRMTGKDEQYFGPGTRLTVT.